This T cell receptor (beta chain) came from a study of cytomegalovirus exposure and HLA in healthy donors. Study-wide context: Around 200 million T cells yielded more than 90 million unique TCR beta sequences, as an earlier analysis found. Study results and caveats: Presence/absence analyses rested on an assumption that sequencing depth was roughly uniform across donors.

V lost 3 bases and J lost 9, with 9 bases in between. From germline, CDR1 is MNHNS and CDR2 SASEGT. CDR3 length equals 12 residues. Of note for this clone: The antigen remains undetermined.

PCR amplification relied on 60 Vbeta primers (plus 13 Jbeta primers). Produced via immunoSEQ multiplex PCR; TCRdb's table is partial and in-frame only. Here the sample spans approximately 160,000 clones, approximately 80% being singletons. The chain combines TRBV6-1 with TRBJ2-4; D gene uncertain. The specimen sequenced was PBMCs. The sequence came from a woman in her forties in good health and CMV-seropositive. The CDR3 loop reads CASSEPGTIQYF. CDR3 DNA: TGTGCCAGCAGTGAGCCAGGTACCATTCAGTACTTC.